The source of this T cell receptor beta chain is a study of shared clonotypes between healthy human individuals. Repertoires were generated with immunoSEQ multiplex PCR, while TCRdb's copy carries only in-frame clones and drops some. This sample yields about 1 million clones, of which about three quarters are seen a single time; 1.4% to 1.5% belongs to the top ten. V shed 7 bases and J 10 bases; nucleotides not matched to a gene: 12. Per germline, CDR1 MDHEN and CDR2 SYDVKM. The CDR3 is 15 amino acids. On this clone itself: What it binds is unknown.

Whole-study results and caveats: What rarefaction showed was incomplete sorted-subset sequencing despite large depth. The authors expected sequencing depth to affect clonotype sharing among donors. Across subsets, estimated richness was generally greater for naive than for memory populations.

V is TRBV28 and J is TRBJ1-6; TRBD1 matches 8 bases. The specimen sequenced was memory CD4+ T cells sorted from blood. Noted subset: CD45RA-negative fraction. This clonotype was obtained from a man younger than 30 in good health. CDR3 loop: CASIKSGGAGSPLHF. The CDR3, as DNA: TGTGCCAGCATTAAATCAGGGGGCGCGGGCTCACCCCTCCACTTT.